This T cell receptor beta chain was recorded in a study of shared clonotypes between healthy human individuals. General study points: Naive subsets generally exceeded memory subsets in estimated richness.

V lost 6 bases, J lost 10 bases, and 12 bases lay in between. The CDR3 length is 11 residues. Germline CDR1 and CDR2: MNHNS and SASEGT. TCRdb's copy holds only in-frame clones and misses some; the assay was immunoSEQ multiplex PCR. The table lists 2,500,000 or so clones, 80% to 95% of them singletons. With regard to this clone: The antigen remains undetermined.

The TCR sequence derives from a man aged 18 to 30 in good health. Some clones in this sample may be carry-over from other donors' samples. This chain connects TRBV6-1 to TRBJ1-1; D may be TRBD1 (5 bases). The sequenced sample was naive CD4+ T cells from PBMCs. The subset here: CD45RA+ positively selected. The CDR3 nucleotides read TGTGCCAGCAGAGGAGAGGGGAGAGCTTTCTTT. Translated, it gives CASRGEGRAFF.